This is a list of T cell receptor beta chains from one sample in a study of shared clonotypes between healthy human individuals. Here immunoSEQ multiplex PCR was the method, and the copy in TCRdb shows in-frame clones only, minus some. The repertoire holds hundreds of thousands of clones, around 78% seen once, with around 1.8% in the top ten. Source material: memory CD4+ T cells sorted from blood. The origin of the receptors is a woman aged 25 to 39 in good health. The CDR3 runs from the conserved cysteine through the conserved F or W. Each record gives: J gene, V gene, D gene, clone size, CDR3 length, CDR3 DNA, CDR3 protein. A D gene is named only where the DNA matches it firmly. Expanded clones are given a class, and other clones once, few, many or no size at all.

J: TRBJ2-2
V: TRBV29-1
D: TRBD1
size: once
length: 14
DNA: TGCAGCGCGCAGGGACAGGGCAACACCGGGGAGCTGTTTTTT
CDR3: CSAQGQGNTGELFF

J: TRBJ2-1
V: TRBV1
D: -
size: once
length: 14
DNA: TGCACCAGCAGCCAAGAGGGACCGCACAATGAGCAGTTCTTC
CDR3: CTSSQEGPHNEQFF

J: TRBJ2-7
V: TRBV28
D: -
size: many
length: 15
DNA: TGTGCCAGCAGCCCGGGGGGCCCTTCCTCCTACGAGCAGTACTTC
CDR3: CASSPGGPSSYEQYF

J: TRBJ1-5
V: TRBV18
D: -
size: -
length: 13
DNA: TGTGCCAGCTCACCCGGAGGGACGTCGCCCCAGCATTTT
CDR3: CASSPGGTSPQHF

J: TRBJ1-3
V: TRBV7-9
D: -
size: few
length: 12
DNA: TGTGCCAGCAGCTTAGATGTCCGGACAAATGATTTT
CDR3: CASSLDVRTNDF

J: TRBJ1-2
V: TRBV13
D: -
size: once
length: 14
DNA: TGTGCCAGCAGCTTAAAACAGAGCTACTATGGCTACACCTTC
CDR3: CASSLKQSYYGYTF

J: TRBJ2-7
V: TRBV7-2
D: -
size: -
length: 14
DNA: TGTGCCAGCAGCTTGGAATATATGGGCCGCGAGCAGTACTTC
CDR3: CASSLEYMGREQYF

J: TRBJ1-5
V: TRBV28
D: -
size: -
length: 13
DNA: TGTGCCAGCAGAGCAGCAAGCAATCAGCCCCAGCATTTT
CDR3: CASRAASNQPQHF

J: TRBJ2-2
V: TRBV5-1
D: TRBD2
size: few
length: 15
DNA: TGCGCCAGCAGCCCCATAGCGGGAGTCGACGGGGAGCTGTTTTTT
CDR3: CASSPIAGVDGELFF

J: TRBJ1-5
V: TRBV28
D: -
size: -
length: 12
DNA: TGTGCCAGCCTACTGCGGGGTCAGCCCCAGCATTTT
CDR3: CASLLRGQPQHF

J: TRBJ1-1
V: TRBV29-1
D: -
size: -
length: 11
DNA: TGCAGCGTGTCCACAAACACTGAAGCTTTCTTT
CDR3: CSVSTNTEAFF

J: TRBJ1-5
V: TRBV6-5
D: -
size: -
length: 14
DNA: TGTGCCAGCACCCAACGGGGGGGTAGGAAGCCCCAGCATTTT
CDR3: CASTQRGGRKPQHF

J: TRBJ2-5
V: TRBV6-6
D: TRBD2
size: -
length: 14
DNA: TGTGCCAGCAGTTACACTAGCGGGAAAGAGACCCAGTACTTC
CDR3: CASSYTSGKETQYF

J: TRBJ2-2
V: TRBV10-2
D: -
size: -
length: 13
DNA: TGCGCCAGCAGAGATAACAGGGCCGGGGAGCTGTTTTTT
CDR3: CASRDNRAGELFF

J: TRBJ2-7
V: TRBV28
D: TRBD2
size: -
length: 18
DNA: TGTGCCAGCAGTTTCCCTGCGGGACTAGCGGCACCCGCCTACGAGCAGTACTTC
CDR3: CASSFPAGLAAPAYEQYF

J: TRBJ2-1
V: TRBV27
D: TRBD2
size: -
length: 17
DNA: TGTGCCAGCAGTGTAAGGGGACTAGCGGGAGCGGGCAGTGAGCAGTTCTTC
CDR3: CASSVRGLAGAGSEQFF

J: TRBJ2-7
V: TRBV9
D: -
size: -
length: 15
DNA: TGTGCCAGCATCCACCTCCGGGACTTTCCCTACGAGCAGTACTTC
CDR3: CASIHLRDFPYEQYF

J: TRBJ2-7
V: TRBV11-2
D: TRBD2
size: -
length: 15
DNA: TGTGCCAGCAGCTCAATAGCGGGAGGGCCTTACGAGCAGTACTTC
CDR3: CASSSIAGGPYEQYF

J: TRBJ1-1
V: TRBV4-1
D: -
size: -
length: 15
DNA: TGCGCCAGCAGCCAAGTGGGACGTACAGACACTGAAGCTTTCTTT
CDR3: CASSQVGRTDTEAFF

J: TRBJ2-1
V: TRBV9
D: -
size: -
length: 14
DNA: TGTGCCAGCAGCGTAGAAGGACCCTACAATGAGCAGTTCTTC
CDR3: CASSVEGPYNEQFF

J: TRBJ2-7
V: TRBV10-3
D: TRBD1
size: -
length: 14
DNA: TGTGCCATCAGTGAGGGACAGGGGATTTACGAGCAGTACTTC
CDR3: CAISEGQGIYEQYF

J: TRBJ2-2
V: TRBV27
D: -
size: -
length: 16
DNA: TGTGCCAGCAGTTATTGGCCCCGGTTAACTACCGGGGAGCTGTTTTTT
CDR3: CASSYWPRLTTGELFF

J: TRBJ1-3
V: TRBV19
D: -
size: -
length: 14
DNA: TGTGCCAGTAGTATACAGACGTCTGGAAACACCATATATTTT
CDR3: CASSIQTSGNTIYF

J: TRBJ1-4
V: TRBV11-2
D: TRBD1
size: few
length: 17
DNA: TGTGCCAGCAGCGTAACGGGGAGGGGGCGAACTAATGAAAAACTGTTTTTT
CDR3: CASSVTGRGRTNEKLFF

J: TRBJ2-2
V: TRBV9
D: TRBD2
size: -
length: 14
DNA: TGTGCCAGCAGCCTCCGACTAGCGGGATCGTTGCTGTTTTTT
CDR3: CASSLRLAGSLLFF

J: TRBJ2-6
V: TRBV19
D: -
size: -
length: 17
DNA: TGTGCCAGTAGTATTGGATGGGTGGGCTCTGGGGCCAACGTCCTGACTTTC
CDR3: CASSIGWVGSGANVLTF

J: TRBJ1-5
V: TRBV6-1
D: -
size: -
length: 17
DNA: TGTGCCAGCAGTGAGGCCCGGACGGCCCGTAGCAATCAGCCCCAGCATTTT
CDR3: CASSEARTARSNQPQHF

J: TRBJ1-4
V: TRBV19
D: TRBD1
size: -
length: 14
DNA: TGTGCCAGTGGGACAGAGACAACTAATGAAAAACTGTTTTTT
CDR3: CASGTETTNEKLFF

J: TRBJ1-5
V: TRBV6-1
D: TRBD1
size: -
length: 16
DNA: TGTGCCAGCAGTGCCGGGACAGGGAACGCGCATCAGCCCCAGCATTTT
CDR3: CASSAGTGNAHQPQHF

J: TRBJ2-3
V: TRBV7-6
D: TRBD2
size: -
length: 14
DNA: TGTGCCAGCAGCCCGGGGGGAGAGTACGATACGCAGTATTTT
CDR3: CASSPGGEYDTQYF

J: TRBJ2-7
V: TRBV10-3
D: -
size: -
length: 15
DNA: TGTGCCATCAGTGAGTCCACATCGAGCTCCTACGAGCAGTACTTC
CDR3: CAISESTSSSYEQYF

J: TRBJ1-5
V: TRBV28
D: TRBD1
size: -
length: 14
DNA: TGTGCCAGCAACCCGGGACAGGGGAATCAGCCCCAGCATTTT
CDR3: CASNPGQGNQPQHF

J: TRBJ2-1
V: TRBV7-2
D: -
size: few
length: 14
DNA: TGTGCCAGCAGCTTTCGGTCTGACCTGGCTGAGCAGTTCTTC
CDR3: CASSFRSDLAEQFF

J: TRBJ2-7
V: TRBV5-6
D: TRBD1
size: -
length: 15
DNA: TGTGCCAGCAGCTTGACGAGGGGGCCACCCTACGAGCAGTACTTC
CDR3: CASSLTRGPPYEQYF

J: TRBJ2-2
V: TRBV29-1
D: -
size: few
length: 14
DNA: TGCAGCGTTGAAACGGGCCAGGACGGCGGGGAGCTGTTTTTT
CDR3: CSVETGQDGGELFF

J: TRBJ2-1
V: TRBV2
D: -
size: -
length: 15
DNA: TGTGCCAGCAAATTAGATGTGGGCGCCTACAATGAGCAGTTCTTC
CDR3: CASKLDVGAYNEQFF

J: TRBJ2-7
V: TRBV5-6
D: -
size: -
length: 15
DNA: TGTGCCAGCAGCCTCCCTGGGTTGAGCTCCTACGAGCAGTACTTC
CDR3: CASSLPGLSSYEQYF

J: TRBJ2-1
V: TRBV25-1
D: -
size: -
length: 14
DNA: TGTGCCAGCAGTGACGAGAACTCCTACAATGAGCAGTTCTTC
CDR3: CASSDENSYNEQFF

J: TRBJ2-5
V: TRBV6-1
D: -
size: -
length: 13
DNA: TGTGCCACCTCCCGGGGCACCCCAGGGACCCAGTACTTC
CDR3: CATSRGTPGTQYF

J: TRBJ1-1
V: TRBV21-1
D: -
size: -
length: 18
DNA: TGTGCCAGCAGCCCCCAGGCAGGACGGGGTGAGCGGAACACTGAAGCTTTCTTT
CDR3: CASSPQAGRGERNTEAFF

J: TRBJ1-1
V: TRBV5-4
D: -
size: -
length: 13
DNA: TGTGCCAGCAGCTTTCTCTCGAGCACTGAAGCTTTCTTT
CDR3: CASSFLSSTEAFF

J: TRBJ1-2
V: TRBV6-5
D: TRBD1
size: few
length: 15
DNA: TGTGCCAGCAGTTATGGGACAGGGGACGCGGGCGGCTACACCTTC
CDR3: CASSYGTGDAGGYTF

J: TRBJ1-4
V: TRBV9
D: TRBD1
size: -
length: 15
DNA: TGTGCCAGCAGCCCCCGACAGGGTTGGGGTGAAAAACTGTTTTTT
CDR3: CASSPRQGWGEKLFF

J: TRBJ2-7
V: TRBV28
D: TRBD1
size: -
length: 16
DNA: TGTGCCAGCCGGTCGACGTTGGGACAGAGCTCCTACGAGCAGTACTTC
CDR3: CASRSTLGQSSYEQYF

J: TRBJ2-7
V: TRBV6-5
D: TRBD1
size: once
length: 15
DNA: TGTGCCAGCAGTTACTCCCGGGACAGGGCCTACGAGCAGTACTTC
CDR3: CASSYSRDRAYEQYF

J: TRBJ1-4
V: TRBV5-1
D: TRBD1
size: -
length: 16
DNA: TGCGCCAGCAGCCAGCACGCAGGACAGGGGCATGAAAAACTGTTTTTT
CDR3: CASSQHAGQGHEKLFF

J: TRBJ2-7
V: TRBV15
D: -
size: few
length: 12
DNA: TGTGCCACCAGCAGATCTAGAAGCGAGCAGTACTTC
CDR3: CATSRSRSEQYF

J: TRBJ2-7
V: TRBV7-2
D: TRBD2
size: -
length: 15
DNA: TGTGCCAGCAGCTTAGCGACTAGCGGGAGGTACGAGCAGTACTTC
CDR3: CASSLATSGRYEQYF

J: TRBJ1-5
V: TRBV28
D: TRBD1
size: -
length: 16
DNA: TGTGCCAGCAGTCTCATGACAGGGCAAAGCAATCAGCCCCAGCATTTT
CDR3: CASSLMTGQSNQPQHF

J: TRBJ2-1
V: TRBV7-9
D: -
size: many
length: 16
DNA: TGTGCCAGCAGCTTGGCTACGAGCGGAGACTACAATGAGCAGTTCTTC
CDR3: CASSLATSGDYNEQFF

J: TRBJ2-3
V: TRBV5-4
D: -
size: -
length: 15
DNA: TGTGCCAGCAGCCCGGGCCAGTGGGTCCAAGATACGCAGTATTTT
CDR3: CASSPGQWVQDTQYF